This T cell receptor beta chain comes out of a study of blood T cell repertoires in COVID-19. As handled by the study authors: How many nucleated cells were present was estimated from reference gene primer amplification. Using immunoSEQ multiplex PCR, the repertoire was profiled, and TCRdb retains in-frame clones only, with some absent. The V and J calls and the clone size are those of that table, but D and trimming were determined from the DNA. The table includes about 230,000 clones, 75% to 85% detected once. This CDR3 contains 16 residues. Looked up from germline, CDR1 is LGHDT and CDR2 is YNNKEL (reference sequence). The V end lost 2 bases, the J end lost 5 bases, and 13 bases lay between the germline ends.

The chain recombines TRBV3-1 (or the pseudogene TRBV3-2) with TRBJ1-6, with a tentative D call TRBD1 (6 bases). The receptor was isolated from a woman aged 45-60 years with acute or convalescent COVID-19. The material sequenced was peripheral blood. The CDR3 region has the DNA TGTGCCAGCAGCCAAATGTCGGACAGCCATAATTCACCCCTCCACTTT. Protein sequence: CASSQMSDSHNSPLHF.